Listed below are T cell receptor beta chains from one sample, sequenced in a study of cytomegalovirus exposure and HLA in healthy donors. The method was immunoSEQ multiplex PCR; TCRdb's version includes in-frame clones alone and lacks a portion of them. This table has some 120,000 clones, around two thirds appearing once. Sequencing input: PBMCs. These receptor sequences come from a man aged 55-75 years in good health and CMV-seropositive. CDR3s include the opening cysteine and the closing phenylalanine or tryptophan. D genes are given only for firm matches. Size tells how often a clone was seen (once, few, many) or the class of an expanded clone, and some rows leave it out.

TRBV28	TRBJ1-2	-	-	TGTGCCAGCAGTTTAGTACGGAGCTATGGCTACACCTTC	CASSLVRSYGYTF
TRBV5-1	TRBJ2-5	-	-	TGCGCCAGCAGCGAGACAAAATCTCAAGAGACCCAGTACTTC	CASSETKSQETQYF
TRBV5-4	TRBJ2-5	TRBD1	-	TGTGCCAGCAGCTTGGGGACAGGGCGGAGGGGGGAGACCCAGTACTTC	CASSLGTGRRGETQYF
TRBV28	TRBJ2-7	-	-	TGTGCCAGCAGTTTTTATAGCTACGAGCAGTACTTC	CASSFYSYEQYF
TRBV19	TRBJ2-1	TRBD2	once	TGTGCCAGTAGTATGTGGCTAGCGGGGCCCAATGAGCAGTTCTTC	CASSMWLAGPNEQFF
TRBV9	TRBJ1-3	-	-	TGTGCCAGCAGCGTAGATCCCATCTCTGGAAACACCATATATTTT	CASSVDPISGNTIYF
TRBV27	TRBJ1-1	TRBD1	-	TGTGCCAGCAGTTTACCCTACGCCCTGGACAGGGGGGGGAACACTGAAGCTTTCTTT	CASSLPYALDRGGNTEAFF
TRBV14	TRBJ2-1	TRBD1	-	TGTGCCAGCAGCCAAGTGGGCAGGGGGCGCTACAATGAGCAGTTCTTC	CASSQVGRGRYNEQFF
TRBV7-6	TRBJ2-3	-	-	TGTGCCAGCAGCTTAGGCGCAGATACGCAGTATTTT	CASSLGADTQYF
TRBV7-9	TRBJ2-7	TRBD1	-	TGTGCCAGCAGGGGCAGGGGGTACGAGCAGTACTTC	CASRGRGYEQYF
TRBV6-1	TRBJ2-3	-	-	TGTGCCAGCCGGGGATCGGGCAGAACGCAGTATTTT	CASRGSGRTQYF
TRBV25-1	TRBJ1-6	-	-	TGTGCCAGCAAGAGACGGGTTAATTCACCCCTCCACTTT	CASKRRVNSPLHF